The clone carrying this T cell receptor beta chain was recorded many times. What it binds is unknown. The CDR3 loop spans 15 amino acids. The V end was cut by 3 bases, the J end by 2 bases, with 13 bases between. The data derive from a study of T cells in Graves' hyperthyroidism and ophthalmopathy. The hyperthyroidism was newly diagnosed and had lasted under 2 months; the patients were aged 18 to 65. Diagnosis relied on clinical symptoms, serum thyroxine and TRAb, thyroid ultrasound and orbital computed tomography. Study-wide points: Most thyroid clonotypes with frequency above 0.001 were detected in blood.

TCR beta CDR3 region amplification was performed from RNA transcripts. Initially, a first-round RT-PCR of the TCR CDR3 employed the HTBI primer set. MiXCR, applied by TCRdb to the multiplex PCR reads, yields one record per CDR3 protein. The sample includes about 420,000 distinct CDR3 sequences, roughly 13% of them seen just once. The chain links TRBV12-3 or TRBV12-4 to TRBJ2-5, with D possibly being TRBD2 (6 bases). This sequence was found in a woman between 18 and 29 years old with Graves' hyperthyroidism. Material: blood. This CDR3 reads CASSFPVGRQETQYF. CDR3 coding DNA: TGTGCCAGCAGTTTCCCTGTGGGGAGGCAAGAGACCCAGTACTTC.